One and the same sample provided the 9 T cell receptor beta chains below, sequenced in a study of Siglec-9 on CD8 T cells in melanoma. Profiled with immunoSEQ multiplex PCR; TCRdb holds only in-frame clones, not every one. This repertoire shows about 33,000 clones, about 80% found once; its top ten account for under 2%. The material sequenced was Siglec-9- CD8+ T cells sorted from blood. The receptors come from a human donor in good health.

The chain joins TRBV27 to TRBJ2-5, with 7 bases aligning to TRBD1. CDR1 and CDR2 (germline): MNHEY, SMNVEV (reference sequence). This CDR3 has 15 amino acids. Trimming cost V 2 bases and J 2 bases; bases outside gene matches: 5. The CDR3 sequence is CASSLGDSPQETQYF. The CDR3 DNA sequence: TGTGCCAGCAGTTTAGGGGACAGCCCTCAAGAGACCCAGTACTTC.

The V and J genes are TRBV7-3 and TRBJ2-1, with D maybe TRBD2 (6 bases). This CDR3 spans 15 amino acids. The ends were cut back, 5 bases at V and 2 bases at J, with 13 bases in the middle. The germline V gene has CDR1 SGHTA and CDR2 FQGTGA. The DNA of the CDR3 is TGTGCCAGCAGCCTGGACACGGGGGCCTACAATGAGCAGTTCTTC. Translation gives CASSLDTGAYNEQFF.

This clone was seen more than once but under ten times. The CDR3 loop is CASSLLGSAGEKLFF. CDR3 sequence (DNA): TGTGCCAGCAGTTTACTAGGCTCTGCGGGTGAAAAACTGTTTTTT. The V gene is TRBV27, the J gene TRBJ1-4, with D unclear. Trimming shortened V by 2 bases and J by 7 bases, and 14 bases separated the two germline ends. The CDR3 is 15 residues long. CDR1 is MNHEY and CDR2 is SMNVEV in the germline V gene (reference sequence).

This chain links TRBV7-9 with TRBJ2-1; 11 positions agree with TRBD2. The V segment lost 5 bases and the J segment 4 bases; nucleotides outside the gene matches: 7. The germline CDR1 and CDR2 sequences are SEHNR and FQNEAQ (reference sequence). The CDR3 is 16 residues long. The CDR3 DNA is TGTGCCAGCAGCCCGCTACTAGCGGGGGTTTACAATGAGCAGTTCTTC. This codes for CASSPLLAGVYNEQFF.

The chain combines TRBV5-6 with TRBJ1-1; weak D call: TRBD1 (5 bases). Germline CDR1 reads SGHDT; CDR2 reads YYEEEE. The CDR3 covers 14 residues. Trimming removed 4 bases at V and 2 bases at J, with 12 bases between. As DNA, the CDR3 is TGTGCCAGCAGCCCCGGGACCCGAAACACTGAAGCTTTCTTT. Amino acids: CASSPGTRNTEAFF.

The chain links TRBV5-6 to TRBJ1-1, with TRBD1 as a possible D gene (5 bases). CDR3 length: 12 amino acids. V was pared by 4 bases and J by 11 bases, with 15 bases between. Germline-derived CDR1 and CDR2 are SGHDT and YYEEEE. The CDR3 DNA reads TGTGCCAGCAGCCTTGTAGAGGCAGGGGCTTTCTTT. Translated: CASSLVEAGAFF.

V and J are TRBV28 and TRBJ2-7, with 11 positions matching TRBD1. Germline V gene sequence: CDR1 MDHEN, CDR2 SYDVKM. The CDR3 is 15 amino acids. J lost 2 bases, V lost 7 bases, and 7 bases had no gene match. This chain's CDR3 is CASTMGQGGTYEQYF. Here the CDR3 DNA reads TGTGCCAGCACCATGGGACAGGGGGGAACCTACGAGCAGTACTTC.

The gene calls are TRBV30 and TRBJ2-3; D unclear. V was pared by 2 bases and J by 7 bases, with 10 bases between. Germline CDR1 and CDR2: GTSNPN and SVGIG (reference sequence). The CDR3 length is 12 residues. CDR3 bases: TGTGCCTGGAGTACGATCCTGTATACGCAGTATTTT. Protein product: CAWSTILYTQYF.

This clone was counted a few times. The V gene is TRBV30, the J gene TRBJ1-4; D remains ambiguous. The germline V gene encodes CDR1 GTSNPN and CDR2 SVGIG (reference sequence). The CDR3 length is 14 residues. The V end was cut by 0 bases, the J end by 10 bases, with 15 bases between. The CDR3 DNA is TGTGCCTGGAGTGTATTGGGCCCTAAGGGAAAACTGTTTTTT. Translating it yields CAWSVLGPKGKLFF.